Sequencing of this TCR beta chain was carried out in a study of cytomegalovirus exposure and HLA in healthy donors. Per the germline V gene, CDR1 is SGHTA and CDR2 is FQGNSA. Trimming took 5 bases from V and 4 from J, leaving 17 bases between them. The CDR3 length is 15 residues. PCR employed 60 Vbeta and 13 Jbeta primers. TCRdb keeps only in-frame clones here, not all; method: immunoSEQ multiplex PCR. The sample gives some 150,000 clones, roughly 82% of which show up once; 9.5% to 12% is in the top ten. The specimen was PBMCs. The chain combines TRBV7-2 with TRBJ1-1; possibly TRBD1 for D (6 bases). The clonotype was recovered from a man in his forties or fifties in good health and CMV-seropositive. The CDR3 region has the DNA TGTGCCAGCAGCCAACAACGAGGGGGTACCACTGAAGCTTTCTTT. This sequence encodes CASSQQRGGTTEAFF.